A selection of T cell receptor beta chains follows, all from one sample in a study of spatial heterogeneity in lung cancer. TCRdb re-called the 5' RACE reads through MiXCR, storing one row per CDR3 protein. The data show 15,000 to 20,000 distinct CDR3 sequences, over 9% seen once. Sequencing was performed on PBMCs, taken at follow-up. The origin of the receptors is a male donor with early-stage non-small cell lung cancer. Both conserved end residues are part of each CDR3.

j_gene: TRBJ2-1
v_gene: TRBV7-9
CDR3aa: CASSWDPLGGTRHSGTYNEQFF

j_gene: TRBJ2-7
v_gene: TRBV6-6
CDR3aa: CASSPWGSSYEQYF

j_gene: TRBJ2-7
v_gene: TRBV20-1
CDR3aa: CSASTALLAQSSYEQYF

j_gene: TRBJ2-5
v_gene: TRBV12-3/TRBV12-4
CDR3aa: CASSLILGIGTQYF

j_gene: TRBJ2-1
v_gene: TRBV20-1
CDR3aa: CSARQGHRTYNEQFF

j_gene: TRBJ1-2
v_gene: TRBV6-5
CDR3aa: CASSYYPQGVYGYTF

j_gene: TRBJ2-1
v_gene: TRBV7-2
CDR3aa: CASSFGGSNNEQFF

j_gene: TRBJ2-3
v_gene: TRBV5-1
CDR3aa: CASSYYASSTDTQYF

j_gene: TRBJ2-1
v_gene: TRBV6-2/TRBV6-3
CDR3aa: CASSYSSTSGRGRNEQFF

j_gene: TRBJ2-1
v_gene: TRBV20-1
CDR3aa: CSARERAAPYNEQFF

j_gene: TRBJ1-1
v_gene: TRBV12-3/TRBV12-4
CDR3aa: CASSFGQLNTEAFF

j_gene: TRBJ2-3
v_gene: TRBV7-8
CDR3aa: CASSFRSATSTDTQYF

j_gene: TRBJ2-3
v_gene: TRBV4-3
CDR3aa: CASSREPSRGGALIADTQYF

j_gene: TRBJ2-2
v_gene: TRBV27
CDR3aa: CASSSDNTGELFF

j_gene: TRBJ1-2
v_gene: TRBV7-9
CDR3aa: CASSLAHQASNYGYTF

j_gene: TRBJ2-2
v_gene: TRBV29-1
CDR3aa: CSVPNPSGELFF

j_gene: TRBJ2-7
v_gene: TRBV10-1
CDR3aa: CASLGGVLSYEQYF

j_gene: TRBJ1-3
v_gene: TRBV20-1
CDR3aa: CSADRGLYSGNTIYF

j_gene: TRBJ2-3
v_gene: TRBV9
CDR3aa: CASGDAGEGTDTQYF

j_gene: TRBJ1-2
v_gene: TRBV4-1
CDR3aa: CASSPRTAYYGYTF

j_gene: TRBJ2-3
v_gene: TRBV13
CDR3aa: CASSLGLADTQYF

j_gene: TRBJ2-2
v_gene: TRBV4-3
CDR3aa: CASSQDLIVRGRGTGELFF

j_gene: TRBJ2-2
v_gene: TRBV2
CDR3aa: CASRSQGVANTGELFF

j_gene: TRBJ2-1
v_gene: TRBV14
CDR3aa: CASSQVVGAAIYNEQFF

j_gene: TRBJ1-2
v_gene: TRBV20-1
CDR3aa: CSAREFGAYYYGYTF

j_gene: TRBJ1-5
v_gene: TRBV6-5
CDR3aa: CASSYLATGDQPQHF

j_gene: TRBJ2-1
v_gene: TRBV6-4
CDR3aa: CASSPLAGAHEQFF

j_gene: TRBJ1-1
v_gene: TRBV10-3
CDR3aa: CATRVTDYTEAFF

j_gene: TRBJ2-7
v_gene: TRBV7-6
CDR3aa: CASSPIIAGRLYEQYF

j_gene: TRBJ2-3
v_gene: TRBV11-2
CDR3aa: CASSLNRPDTQYF

j_gene: TRBJ2-1
v_gene: TRBV4-1
CDR3aa: CASSRGLAGAEQFF

j_gene: TRBJ2-7
v_gene: TRBV21-1
CDR3aa: CASSNIKRGGGEQYF

j_gene: TRBJ1-5
v_gene: TRBV30
CDR3aa: CAWSERRNQPQHF

j_gene: TRBJ1-3
v_gene: TRBV7-8
CDR3aa: CASSLSENTIYF

j_gene: TRBJ2-6
v_gene: TRBV9
CDR3aa: CASSSLLGANVLTF

j_gene: TRBJ2-5
v_gene: TRBV19
CDR3aa: CASSSGPTPQETQYF

j_gene: TRBJ2-7
v_gene: TRBV7-7
CDR3aa: CASSPLGGQYEQYF

j_gene: TRBJ2-6
v_gene: TRBV6-2/TRBV6-3
CDR3aa: CASSYSGGANVLTF

j_gene: TRBJ2-3
v_gene: TRBV18
CDR3aa: CASSPAGAELTDTQYF

j_gene: TRBJ2-1
v_gene: TRBV6-5
CDR3aa: CASSRGLEGYEQFF

j_gene: TRBJ1-1
v_gene: TRBV14
CDR3aa: CASSQGTLTEAFF

j_gene: TRBJ1-1
v_gene: TRBV2
CDR3aa: CASKNTGGNTEAFF

j_gene: TRBJ2-1
v_gene: TRBV29-1
CDR3aa: CSVEDGGGRHYMDEQFF

j_gene: TRBJ1-6
v_gene: TRBV7-9
CDR3aa: CASSLVGQPYNSPLHF

j_gene: TRBJ2-1
v_gene: TRBV7-8
CDR3aa: CASSLTSGYNEQFF

j_gene: TRBJ2-5
v_gene: TRBV5-1
CDR3aa: CASSLRLAETVAQETQYF

j_gene: TRBJ1-3
v_gene: TRBV2
CDR3aa: CASRPGRTGNTIYF

j_gene: TRBJ2-2
v_gene: TRBV6-5
CDR3aa: CASSRQGRDTGELFF

j_gene: TRBJ2-7
v_gene: TRBV2
CDR3aa: CASTLLAGPYEQYF

j_gene: TRBJ2-5
v_gene: TRBV27
CDR3aa: CATSRGQGQETQYF

j_gene: TRBJ1-4
v_gene: TRBV24-1
CDR3aa: CATSESNEKLFF

j_gene: TRBJ2-5
v_gene: TRBV4-1
CDR3aa: CASSFRVYQETQYF

j_gene: TRBJ2-3
v_gene: TRBV25-1
CDR3aa: CASSDLADTDTQYF

j_gene: TRBJ1-2
v_gene: TRBV5-1
CDR3aa: CASSLVHRMTNYGYTF